What follows is one T cell receptor beta chain and its context. The table lists this clone with a few counts. Its recognized antigen is unknown. No much larger clone exists at a distance of one base, and base qualities are not known. This sample is drawn from a study of cytomegalovirus exposure and HLA in healthy donors (dated by TCRdb to 2016 to 2017). With respect to the entire study: According to an earlier analysis of 587 of the donors, about 179 million T cells yielded roughly 110 million unique TCR beta sequences and about 300 Gb of sequence data. A later analysis re-analyzed previously published TCR beta repertoires from approximately 670 donors and added high-resolution HLA genotyping to study TCR occurrence patterns. All discovery cohort repertoires had been generated using a single sequencing platform. In a later genetic analysis, genome-wide SNP genotypes for about 55% of the roughly 700 donors were used, and that subset was treated as a discovery cohort. HLA typing included class I and class II loci at four-digit resolution. Typing coverage differed by locus: A, B, C, DRB1 and DQB1 were typed in about 629-640 donors, DQA1 in 522, DPA1 in some 610, and DPB1 in 472. Among 398 genotyped donors of the cohort, an average of approximately 240,000 unique TCR beta nucleotide sequences were sequenced per donor, roughly a sixth of them non-productive. The later analysis used no new phenotypic data to find candidate immune exposures, relying instead on TCR beta sequences and their occurrence across donors. Besides the first cohort of approximately 670 subjects, a separate validation cohort made up of over 95 different subjects was used. The T cell repertoires of 666 subjects were profiled by immunosequencing and related to cytomegalovirus serostatus. An earlier analysis of approximately 500 of the donors applied high-throughput TCR beta sequencing to assess whether each TCR beta V gene segment acted as functional or pseudogenic. The study combined high-throughput TCR immunosequencing, statistical association of individual TCRs with disease status, and machine learning to predict cytomegalovirus infection status. An early release that covered about 600 HLA-typed donors contained approximately 300 gigabases of sequencing data and 65 million to 100 million unique TCR sequences. Roughly five DR-DQ haplotypes were treated as single units for association and clustering because of strong linkage in the cohort. The study aimed to test whether signatures of past pathogen exposure could be identified by cataloging public T cell receptors. Among the 398 genotyped donors, about 83% belonged to the genetic ancestry cluster associated with self-reported Caucasian donors. Alongside the repertoire data, information on donor age, sex, ethnicity and CMV serostatus was compiled. Results and caveats for the whole study, not just this receptor: At a false discovery rate of 0.05, a later analysis linked 15,000 to 20,000 TCR beta sequences to specific HLA alleles. Cytomegalovirus status was reported to be diagnosed by the classifier with high specificity and sensitivity in both the original and validation cohorts. According to a later analysis, most CMV-associated TCR beta chains appeared to be HLA-restricted, and the HLA associations seemed to be driven largely by CMV exposure. A further reported finding was that TCR beta sequences accurately predicted the HLA-A and HLA-B alleles for most subjects in the first cohort. Only TCR beta chains were sequenced in this cohort, and the absence of alpha or paired-chain data limited detectable features. The earlier analysis of some 540 of the donors excluded approximately 15 rarely observed V segments, including chromosome 9 orphons, because counts were too low. The sequencing pipeline was judged likely to have produced a cluster of highly shared sequence variants as a technical artifact. For the cohort, immune exposure information was limited to CMV serostatus. Because some donors lacked HLA typing at each locus, the association tests relied only on the typed subset. According to the authors, the approach could potentially be generalized to other disease states and immunological phenotypes. Some IMGT-functional V segments, including TRBV6-2 and TRBV6-3, could not be told apart with the 87-base-pair reads, so those segments were excluded. A later analysis found that TCR association rates varied across HLA loci, with DRB1 alleles showing the most associated TCRs and HLA-C alleles the fewest. When HLA alleles, especially DR and DQ, strongly co-occurred, TCR associations were difficult to assign to individual alleles. A few of the identified cytomegalovirus-associated TCR beta chains were confirmed in vitro to be specific for cytomegalovirus antigens. In a later genetic analysis, a missense DCLRE1C variant was associated with V-gene and J-gene trimming of TCR beta chains, and the association was replicated in an independent cohort. Linkage disequilibrium might explain the correlated functional status among segregating V segments, but an unknown experimental factor could not be excluded. The study listed 170 or so TCR beta chains as associated with cytomegalovirus. Most TCR sequences were seen in very few donors, while some public TCRs were found in many individuals. Sequencing depth was assumed to be roughly uniform across donors in the presence/absence analyses, though that assumption may not hold. Compared with equally common non-associated chains, HLA-associated TCR beta chains in a later analysis were more clonally expanded and had lower generation probabilities. In a later analysis, several top co-occurrence clusters were reported to appear linked to parvovirus B19, influenza, CMV and Epstein-Barr virus. According to a later genetic analysis, donors in an Asian-associated ancestry cluster had fewer N-insertions in productive TCRs than the roughly 700-donor mean. In an earlier analysis of over 550 of the donors, most TCR beta V segments were observed in productive rearrangements about 87% or about 30% of the time, broadly matching IMGT annotations.

Receptor amplification or capture employed the immunoSEQ multiplex PCR assay. For the multiplex PCR, a mixture combining 60 forward primers for TCR Vbeta segments and 13 reverse primers for TCR Jbeta segments was used. The CDR3 region of rearranged TCR beta genes was amplified from genomic DNA by a multiplex PCR assay. On the Illumina HiSeq System, the amplified TCR beta libraries were sequenced as 87-base-pair reads. Per the authors' processing: Across the roughly 640 repertoires, a later analysis counted approximately 83 million unique TCR beta chains, approximately 10 million of which were shared by at least two donors. A nearest-neighbor algorithm error-corrected the raw reads and collapsed the reads into unique sequences, merging closely related sequences to remove PCR and sequencing errors. To assign V, D and J gene segments, CDR3 sequences were aligned to IMGT reference sequences. Each retained sequence needed at least a six-nucleotide match to both a V gene segment and a J gene segment. Rearrangements were called productive when the CDR3 lacked stop codons and stayed in frame with V and J; all others were non-productive. CDR3 was defined by IMGT convention, running from the second conserved V-encoded cysteine to the conserved J-encoded phenylalanine. Sequences without an unambiguous match to a single V gene segment were excluded from the earlier analysis of about 630 of the donors. An earlier analysis of several hundred of the donors called V segments functional above 56.7% productive rearrangements and segregating when the between-donor standard deviation exceeded 5%. A statistical classification framework was built to diagnose cytomegalovirus status from the catalog of TCR beta chain sequences. In a later analysis, V and J genes were assigned by comparing TCR nucleotide sequences against IMGT/GENE-DB human TR gene sequences. Using the TCRdist pipeline, a later analysis assigned CDR3 sequences along with most-parsimonious VDJ recombination scenarios. In a later analysis, each TCR beta chain was defined by its CDR3 amino acid sequence together with its V-gene family, and reads without a unique V-gene family were excluded. To address suspected cross-contamination and a sequencing artifact, a later analysis removed several hundred highly shared, low-generation-probability nucleotide sequences. For each public chain, a later analysis derived a clonal expansion index from normalized ranks of inferred template counts within each repertoire. A later analysis computed generation probabilities with a VDJ recombination model fitted to out-of-frame rearrangements, and checked the results against IGoR. In a later analysis, hypergeometric tests were used to score TCR-TCR, TCR-HLA and TCR-CMV co-occurrence, with a repertoire-size bias correction applied to TCR pairs. To estimate false discovery rates, a later analysis permuted the HLA or CMV assignments 20 times. A later analysis grouped co-occurring TCRs with DBSCAN, adding TCRdist sequence similarity when clustering within HLA-allele-positive subsets. Repertoires with fewer than 30,000 or more than 120,000 public chains, plus five repertoires with anomalous nucleotide sharing, were excluded from co-occurrence clustering. TCRdb's version of the immuneACCESS table is confined to in-frame rearrangements and falls short of the full clone set. An unresolved V gene accounts for under half of the shortfall where checked; the remainder is of unknown origin. V and J calls and clone size are copied from that table; D and trimming were computed from the DNA. Counted in this sample were 200,000 or so clones; more than 75% of them appeared once. The top ten clonotypes cover roughly 2.5% of the sample.

From the cysteine through the phenylalanine, the CDR3 covers 15 amino acids. Of the read, only the CDR3 DNA is kept; its 45 bases are in frame from base 1. As encoded in the germline V gene (reference sequence), CDR1 is MNHNY while CDR2 is SVGAGI. A distance of 9 bases separates the germline ends of V and J, which lose 6 bases and 0 bases respectively. In total, approximately 700 healthy bone marrow donors made up the cohort. At the time of sampling, all cohort members were nominally healthy, though unrecorded immune exposures were likely present. The donor tested CMV seronegative and was one of the 352 seronegative cohort members. A peripheral blood sample was collected from each donor, and TCR beta sequencing was performed on peripheral blood mononuclear cells. Genomic DNA extraction from the blood cell samples was performed with the Qiagen DNeasy Blood Extraction Kit.

Material: PBMCs. The sequence was collected from a woman aged 40 to 49 in good health and CMV-seronegative. Recombination linked TRBV6-6 to TRBJ2-6, and possibly TRBD1, on 5 matching bases. The CDR3 here reads CASSKTDSGANVLTF. The nucleotides are TGTGCCAGCAGCAAGACAGACTCTGGGGCCAACGTCCTGACTTTC.